This T cell receptor (beta chain) was recorded in a study of blood T cell repertoires in COVID-19. The overall study: Sites in the United States, Italy and Spain provided acute and convalescent COVID-19 samples.

This clone showed up just a few times. The CDR3 sequence is 15 residues long. CDR1 and CDR2 from the germline V gene are MDHEN and SYDVKM. With 6 bases clipped from V and 3 bases from J, the junction kept 5 bases outside the gene matches. As processed by the authors: Reference gene primer amplification gave nucleated cell count estimates. Sequencing was performed with immunoSEQ multiplex PCR; in TCRdb, only in-frame clones are kept and a portion is missing. Clone size and V and J calls were adopted from that table, with D and trimming inferred from the DNA. The sample includes about 97,000 clones, around 88% seen only once; the top ten take approximately 2%.

The source is a man between 45 and 60 years old with COVID-19, enrolled during active disease. The chain carries TRBV28 and TRBJ2-1; 10 bases align to TRBD2. The source material was peripheral blood. The CDR3 coding sequence is TGTGCCAGCAGGCCTGTAGCGGGGGGCTACAATGAGCAGTTCTTC. Protein sequence: CASRPVAGGYNEQFF.